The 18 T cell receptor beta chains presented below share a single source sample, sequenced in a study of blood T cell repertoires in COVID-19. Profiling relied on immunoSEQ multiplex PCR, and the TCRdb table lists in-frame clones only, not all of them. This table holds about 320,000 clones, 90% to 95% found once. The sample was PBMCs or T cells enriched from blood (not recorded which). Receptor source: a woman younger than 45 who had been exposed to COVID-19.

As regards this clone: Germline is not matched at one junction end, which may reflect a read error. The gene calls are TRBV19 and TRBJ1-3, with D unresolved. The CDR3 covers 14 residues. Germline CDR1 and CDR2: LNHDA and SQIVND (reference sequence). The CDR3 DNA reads TGTGCCAGTAGTATGGGAGGGAACGGAAATACCATATATTTT. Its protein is CASSMGGNGNTIYF.

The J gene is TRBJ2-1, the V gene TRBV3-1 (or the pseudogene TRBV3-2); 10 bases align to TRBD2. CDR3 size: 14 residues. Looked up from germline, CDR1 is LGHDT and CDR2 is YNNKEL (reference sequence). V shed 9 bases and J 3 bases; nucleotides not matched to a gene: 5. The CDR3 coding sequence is TGTGCCAGTACCGTAGCGGGGGGCTACAATGAGCAGTTCTTC. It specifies CASTVAGGYNEQFF.

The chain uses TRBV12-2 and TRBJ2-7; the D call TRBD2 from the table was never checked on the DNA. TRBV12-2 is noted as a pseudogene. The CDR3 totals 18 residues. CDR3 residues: CASRSRLAGDILSYEQYF. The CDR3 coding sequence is TGTGCAAGTCGCTCTCGACTAGCGGGGGATATCCTTTCCTACGAGCAGTACTTC.

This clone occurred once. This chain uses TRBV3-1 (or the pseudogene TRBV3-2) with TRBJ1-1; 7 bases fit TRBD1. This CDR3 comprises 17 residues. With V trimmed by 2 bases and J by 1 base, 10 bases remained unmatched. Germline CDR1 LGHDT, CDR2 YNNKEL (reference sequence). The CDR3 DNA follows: TGTGCCAGCAGCCAATTCCACAGGGGTTACAGGAACACTGAAGCTTTCTTT. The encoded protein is CASSQFHRGYRNTEAFF.

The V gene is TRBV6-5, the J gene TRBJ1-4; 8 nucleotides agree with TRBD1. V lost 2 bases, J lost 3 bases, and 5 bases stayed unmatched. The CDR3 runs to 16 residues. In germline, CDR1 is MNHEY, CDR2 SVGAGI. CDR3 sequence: CASSYAGGTANEKLFF. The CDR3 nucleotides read TGTGCCAGCAGTTACGCAGGGGGCACAGCTAATGAAAAACTGTTTTTT.

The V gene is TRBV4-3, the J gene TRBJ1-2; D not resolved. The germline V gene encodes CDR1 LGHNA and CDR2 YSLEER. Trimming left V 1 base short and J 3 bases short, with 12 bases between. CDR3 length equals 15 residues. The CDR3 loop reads CASSQAAAAYYGYTF. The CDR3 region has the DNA TGCGCCAGCAGCCAAGCAGCGGCGGCGTACTATGGCTACACCTTC.

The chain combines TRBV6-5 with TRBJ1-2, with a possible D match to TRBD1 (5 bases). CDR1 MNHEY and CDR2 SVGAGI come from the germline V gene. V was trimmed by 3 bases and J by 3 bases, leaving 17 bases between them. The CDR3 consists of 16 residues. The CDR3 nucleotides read TGTGCCAGCAGTTATCTTATTCGGGGGGGAGACTATGGCTACACCTTC. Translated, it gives CASSYLIRGGDYGYTF.

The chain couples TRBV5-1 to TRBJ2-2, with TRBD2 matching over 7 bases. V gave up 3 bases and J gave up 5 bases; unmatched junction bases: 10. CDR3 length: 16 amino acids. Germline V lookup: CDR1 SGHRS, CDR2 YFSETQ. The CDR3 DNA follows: TGCGCCAGCAGCTCACTCAGGGCGGGGGAGACCGGGGAGCTGTTTTTT. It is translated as CASSSLRAGETGELFF.

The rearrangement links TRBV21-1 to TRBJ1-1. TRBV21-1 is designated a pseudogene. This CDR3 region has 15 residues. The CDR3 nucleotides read TGTGCCAGCAGCAAATGTTGGGAGGTGAACACTGAAGCTTTCTTT. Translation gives CASSKCWEVNTEAFF.

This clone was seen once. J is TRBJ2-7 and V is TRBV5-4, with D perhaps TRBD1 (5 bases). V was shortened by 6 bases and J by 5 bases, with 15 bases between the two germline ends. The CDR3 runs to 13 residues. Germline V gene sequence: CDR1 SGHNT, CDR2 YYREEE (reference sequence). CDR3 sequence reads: CASTRQGNHEQYF. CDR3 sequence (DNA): TGTGCCAGCACACGCCAGGGAAACCACGAGCAGTACTTC.

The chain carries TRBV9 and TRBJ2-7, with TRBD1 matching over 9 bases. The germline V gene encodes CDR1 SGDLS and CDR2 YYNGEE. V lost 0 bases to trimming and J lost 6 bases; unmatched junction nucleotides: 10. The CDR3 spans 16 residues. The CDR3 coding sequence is TGTGCCAGCAGCGTAGTTATAGGGACAGGGAAGAGCGAGCAGTACTTC. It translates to CASSVVIGTGKSEQYF.

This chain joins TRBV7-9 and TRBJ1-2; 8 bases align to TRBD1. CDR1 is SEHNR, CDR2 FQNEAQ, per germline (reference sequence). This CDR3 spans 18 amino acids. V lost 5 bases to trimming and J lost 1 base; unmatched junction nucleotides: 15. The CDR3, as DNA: TGTGCCAGCAGCCCTAAACAGGGGGTCAAAAATGTTAACTATGGCTACACCTTC. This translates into CASSPKQGVKNVNYGYTF.

The CDR3 DNA follows: TGTGCCAGTAGCATACGTTTCTATAATTCACCCCTCCACTTT. Translated: CASSIRFYNSPLHF. V gene TRBV19 combines with J gene TRBJ1-6; no reliable D call. Trimming removed 6 bases from V and 3 bases from J, with 9 bases in between. Germline V gene lookup returns CDR1 LNHDA and CDR2 SQIVND (reference sequence). The CDR3 covers 14 residues.

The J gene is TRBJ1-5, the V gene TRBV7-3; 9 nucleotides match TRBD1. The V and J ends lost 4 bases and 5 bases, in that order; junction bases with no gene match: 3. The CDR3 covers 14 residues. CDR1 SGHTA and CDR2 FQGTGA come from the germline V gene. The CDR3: CASSWTGVDQPQHF. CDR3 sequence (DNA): TGTGCCAGCAGCTGGACAGGGGTCGATCAGCCCCAGCATTTT.

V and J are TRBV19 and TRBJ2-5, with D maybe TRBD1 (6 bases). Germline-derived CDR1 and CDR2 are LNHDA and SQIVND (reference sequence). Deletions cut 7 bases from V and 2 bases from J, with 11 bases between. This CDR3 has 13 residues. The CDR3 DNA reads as TGTGCCAGTACCACGCAGGGGCAAGAGACCCAGTACTTC. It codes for CASTTQGQETQYF.

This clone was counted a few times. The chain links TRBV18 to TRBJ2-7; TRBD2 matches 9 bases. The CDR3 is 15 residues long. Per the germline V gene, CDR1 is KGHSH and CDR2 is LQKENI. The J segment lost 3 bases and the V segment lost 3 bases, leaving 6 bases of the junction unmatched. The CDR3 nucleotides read TGTGCCAGCTCACCGAGCCTAGCGGGGCTCTACGAGCAGTACTTC. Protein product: CASSPSLAGLYEQYF.

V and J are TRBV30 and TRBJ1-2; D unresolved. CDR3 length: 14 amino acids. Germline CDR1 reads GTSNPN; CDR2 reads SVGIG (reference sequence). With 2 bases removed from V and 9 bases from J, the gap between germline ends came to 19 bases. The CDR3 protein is CAWSPDQLWTSYTF. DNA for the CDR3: TGTGCCTGGAGTCCAGACCAACTATGGACTAGCTACACCTTC.

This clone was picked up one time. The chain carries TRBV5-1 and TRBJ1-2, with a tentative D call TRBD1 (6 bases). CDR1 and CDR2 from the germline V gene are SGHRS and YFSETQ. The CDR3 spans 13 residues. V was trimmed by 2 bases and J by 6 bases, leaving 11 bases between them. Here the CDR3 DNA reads TGCGCCAGCAGCTTTACAGGGTCGGATGGCTACACCTTC. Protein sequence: CASSFTGSDGYTF.